A selection of T cell receptor beta chains follows, all from one sample in a study of blood T cell repertoires in COVID-19. The repertoire was sequenced with immunoSEQ multiplex PCR; TCRdb's copy has only in-frame clones and lacks some. The table lists about 180,000 clones, 80% to 85% of them singletons, with 10% to 15% in the top ten. Sequencing input: peripheral blood. These receptors came from a woman older than 75 with COVID-19, enrolled during active disease. The conserved cysteine and the conserved F or W are not part of the CDR3 here.

v_gene: TRBV4-1
j_gene: TRBJ2-7
CDR3aa: ASSQVLSSGGEIEQY

v_gene: TRBV10-3
j_gene: TRBJ1-1
CDR3aa: AITPNWGSTEAF

v_gene: TRBV7-9
j_gene: TRBJ1-2
CDR3aa: ASSPNRDGPGYT

v_gene: TRBV5-8
j_gene: TRBJ2-7
CDR3aa: ASSRVTTRSSYEQY

v_gene: TRBV10-3
j_gene: TRBJ1-2
CDR3aa: AIRRTGDFEHGYT

v_gene: TRBV7-8
j_gene: TRBJ2-4
CDR3aa: ASSSTGRKNIQY

v_gene: TRBV11-3
j_gene: TRBJ2-7
CDR3aa: ASSGGRTTGEQY

v_gene: TRBV9
j_gene: TRBJ1-2
CDR3aa: ASSVGTGSGGYT

v_gene: TRBV2
j_gene: TRBJ2-7
CDR3aa: ASSYISDEQY

v_gene: TRBV29-1
j_gene: TRBJ2-1
CDR3aa: SVLGLINEQF

v_gene: TRBV6-5
j_gene: TRBJ1-1
CDR3aa: ASSYPGLVNTEAF

v_gene: TRBV19
j_gene: TRBJ2-7
CDR3aa: ASSIQGAYEQY

v_gene: TRBV7-6
j_gene: TRBJ2-7
CDR3aa: ASSLVGDSTYEQY

v_gene: TRBV7-8
j_gene: TRBJ2-7
CDR3aa: ASSAGGQVGYEQY

v_gene: TRBV29-1
j_gene: TRBJ2-7
CDR3aa: SVGTSGEQY

v_gene: TRBV10-1
j_gene: TRBJ2-3
CDR3aa: ASIGYSGIGTDTQY

v_gene: TRBV2
j_gene: TRBJ2-5
CDR3aa: ASSGGMPQGEETQY

v_gene: TRBV19
j_gene: TRBJ2-7
CDR3aa: ASSIGTGSYEQY

v_gene: TRBV25-1
j_gene: TRBJ1-2
CDR3aa: ASSERKGAGRDGYT

v_gene: TRBV6-5
j_gene: TRBJ1-5
CDR3aa: ASSYGGDRPQH

v_gene: TRBV19
j_gene: TRBJ1-3
CDR3aa: ASMRTGQSGNTIY

v_gene: TRBV5-8
j_gene: TRBJ1-2
CDR3aa: ASSLARGSYGYT

v_gene: TRBV3-1/TRBV3-2
j_gene: TRBJ2-3
CDR3aa: ASSQGAGGRTDTQY

v_gene: TRBV2
j_gene: TRBJ1-4
CDR3aa: ASRDRGRNEKLF

v_gene: TRBV6-4
j_gene: TRBJ1-1
CDR3aa: ASRKRATMNTEAF

v_gene: TRBV7-9
j_gene: TRBJ1-1
CDR3aa: ASSPGTGVGAF

v_gene: TRBV19
j_gene: TRBJ2-3
CDR3aa: ASSSLLAGEADTQY

v_gene: TRBV27
j_gene: TRBJ1-1
CDR3aa: ASSFRGYPMNTEAF

v_gene: TRBV30
j_gene: TRBJ1-2
CDR3aa: AWVRTEPSYGYT

v_gene: TRBV11-2
j_gene: TRBJ1-2
CDR3aa: ASSPSRGNYGYT

v_gene: TRBV5-1
j_gene: TRBJ2-5
CDR3aa: ASSSTGAQY

v_gene: TRBV28
j_gene: TRBJ2-1
CDR3aa: ASRPQAGLAGANEQF

v_gene: TRBV30
j_gene: TRBJ1-1
CDR3aa: AWVGQGRAF

v_gene: TRBV6-5
j_gene: TRBJ2-5
CDR3aa: ASSYTGGSGETQY

v_gene: TRBV18
j_gene: TRBJ2-7
CDR3aa: ASSRGSYEQY

v_gene: TRBV12-3/TRBV12-4
j_gene: TRBJ2-3
CDR3aa: ASSLGGATQY

v_gene: TRBV28
j_gene: TRBJ1-1
CDR3aa: ASSLWAPFGAADTEAF

v_gene: TRBV7-7
j_gene: TRBJ2-2
CDR3aa: ASSPRGPVNTGELF

v_gene: TRBV29-1
j_gene: TRBJ2-5
CDR3aa: SVEELQNQETQY

v_gene: TRBV6-4
j_gene: TRBJ2-3
CDR3aa: ASSLGTLSTDTQY

v_gene: TRBV11-3
j_gene: TRBJ2-7
CDR3aa: ASSSGLTREQY

v_gene: TRBV4-3
j_gene: TRBJ2-2
CDR3aa: ASSRLATTNTGELF

v_gene: TRBV2
j_gene: TRBJ2-3
CDR3aa: ASSTSTDTQY

v_gene: TRBV6-2/TRBV6-3
j_gene: TRBJ1-1
CDR3aa: ASSSHGQLNTEAF

v_gene: TRBV6-5
j_gene: TRBJ2-1
CDR3aa: ASSYSTGGRQF

v_gene: TRBV10-2
j_gene: TRBJ1-1
CDR3aa: ASRRDGNTEAF